The clone carrying this TCR beta chain was observed at least ten times. Its antigen is as yet unknown. The sample originates from a study of breast tumors, draining lymph nodes, adjacent tissues. V gave up 7 bases and J gave up 0 bases, with 13 bases separating them. The CDR3 contains 15 residues. CDR1 is LNHDA and CDR2 is SQIVND in the germline V gene (reference sequence). Regarding the study as a whole: Compared with lymph nodes, tumors were less diverse; compared with nontumor tissue, more. Luminal-like breast cancer showed significantly greater tumor-nontumor repertoire similarity than basal-like breast cancer did.

MiXCR, run by TCRdb on the multiplex PCR reads, gives a single entry per CDR3 protein. The sample carries about 140,000 distinct CDR3 sequences, approximately 32% recorded once. Axillary draining lymph nodes of breast cancer patients supplied the node samples. The sequenced sample was axillary lymph node tissue. The J gene is TRBJ1-5, the V gene TRBV19; D is undetermined. This TCR came from a female donor with breast cancer. Some clones in this sample may be carry-over from other donors' samples. Here the CDR3 reads CASTSYASSNQPQHF. As DNA, the CDR3 is TGTGCCAGTACCTCTTATGCGTCTAGCAATCAGCCCCAGCATTTT.